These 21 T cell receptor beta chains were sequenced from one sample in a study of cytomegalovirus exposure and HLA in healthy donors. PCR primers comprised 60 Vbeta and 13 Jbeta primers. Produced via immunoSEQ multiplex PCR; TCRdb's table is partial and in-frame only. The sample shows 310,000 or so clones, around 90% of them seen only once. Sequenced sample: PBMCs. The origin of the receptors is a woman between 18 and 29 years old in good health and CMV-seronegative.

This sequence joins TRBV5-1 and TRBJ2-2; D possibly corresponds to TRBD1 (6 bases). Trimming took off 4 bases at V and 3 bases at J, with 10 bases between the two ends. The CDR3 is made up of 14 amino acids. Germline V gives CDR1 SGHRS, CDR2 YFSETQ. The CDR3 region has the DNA TGCGCCAGCAGCGGAGGACAGTACACCGGGGAGCTGTTTTTT. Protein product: CASSGGQYTGELFF.

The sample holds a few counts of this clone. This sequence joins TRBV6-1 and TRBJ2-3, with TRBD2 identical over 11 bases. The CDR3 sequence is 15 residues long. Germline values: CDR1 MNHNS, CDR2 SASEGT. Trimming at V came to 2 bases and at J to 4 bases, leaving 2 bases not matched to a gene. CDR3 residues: CASSEFSGGADTQYF. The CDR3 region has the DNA TGTGCCAGCAGTGAATTTAGCGGGGGGGCAGATACGCAGTATTTT.

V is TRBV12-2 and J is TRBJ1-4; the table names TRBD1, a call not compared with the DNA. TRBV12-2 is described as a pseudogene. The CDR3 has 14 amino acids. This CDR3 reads CASRLQGANEKLFF. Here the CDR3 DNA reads TGTGCAAGTCGCTTACAGGGGGCTAATGAAAAACTGTTTTTT.

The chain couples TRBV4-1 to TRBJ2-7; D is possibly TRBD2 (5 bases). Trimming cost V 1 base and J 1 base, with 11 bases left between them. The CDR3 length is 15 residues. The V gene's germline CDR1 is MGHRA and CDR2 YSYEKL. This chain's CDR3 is CASSQALAISYEQYF. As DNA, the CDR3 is TGCGCCAGCAGCCAAGCCCTAGCCATATCCTACGAGCAGTACTTC.

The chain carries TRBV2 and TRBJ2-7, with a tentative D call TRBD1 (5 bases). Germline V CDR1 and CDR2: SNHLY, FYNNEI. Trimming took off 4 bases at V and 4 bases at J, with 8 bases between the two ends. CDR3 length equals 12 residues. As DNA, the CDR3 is TGTGCCAGCAGTGCAGGGTTGTACGAGCAGTACTTC. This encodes CASSAGLYEQYF.

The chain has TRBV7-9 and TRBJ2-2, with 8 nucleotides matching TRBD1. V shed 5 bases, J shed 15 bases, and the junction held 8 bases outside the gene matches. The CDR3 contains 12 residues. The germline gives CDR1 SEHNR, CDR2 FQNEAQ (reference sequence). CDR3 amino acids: CASSTLDRVVFF. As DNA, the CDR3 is TGTGCCAGCAGCACCTTGGACAGGGTGGTGTTTTTT.

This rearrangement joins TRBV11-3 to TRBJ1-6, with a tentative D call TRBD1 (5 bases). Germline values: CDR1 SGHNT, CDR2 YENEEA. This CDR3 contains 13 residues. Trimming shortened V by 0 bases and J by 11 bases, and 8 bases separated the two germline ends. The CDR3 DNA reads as TGTGCCAGCAGCTTAGACAGGGCTGCACCCCTCCACTTT. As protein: CASSLDRAAPLHF.

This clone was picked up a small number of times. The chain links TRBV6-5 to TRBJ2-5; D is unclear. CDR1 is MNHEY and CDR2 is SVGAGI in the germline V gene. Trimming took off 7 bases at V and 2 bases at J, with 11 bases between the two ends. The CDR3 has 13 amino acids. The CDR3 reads CASTTTPQETQYF. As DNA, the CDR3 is TGTGCCAGCACCACCACACCTCAAGAGACCCAGTACTTC.

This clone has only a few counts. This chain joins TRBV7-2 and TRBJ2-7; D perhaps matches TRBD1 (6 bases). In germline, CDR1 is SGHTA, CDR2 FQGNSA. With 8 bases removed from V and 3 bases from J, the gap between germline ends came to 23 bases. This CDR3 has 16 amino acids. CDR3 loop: CASVPGQGVLNYEQYF. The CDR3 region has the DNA TGTGCCAGCGTTCCGGGACAAGGAGTGTTGAACTACGAGCAGTACTTC.

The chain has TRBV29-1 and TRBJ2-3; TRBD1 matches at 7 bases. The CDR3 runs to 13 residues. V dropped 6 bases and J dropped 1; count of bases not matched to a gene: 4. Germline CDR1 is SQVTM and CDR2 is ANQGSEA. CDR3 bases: TGCAGCGTCCGTACAGGGGGCACAGATACGCAGTATTTT. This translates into CSVRTGGTDTQYF.

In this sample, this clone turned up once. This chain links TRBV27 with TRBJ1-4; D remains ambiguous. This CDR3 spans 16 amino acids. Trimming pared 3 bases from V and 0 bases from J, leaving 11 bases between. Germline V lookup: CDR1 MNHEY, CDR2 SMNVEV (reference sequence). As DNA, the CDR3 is TGTGCCAGCAGTTTTTCATCAGATCCAACTAATGAAAAACTGTTTTTT. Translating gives CASSFSSDPTNEKLFF.

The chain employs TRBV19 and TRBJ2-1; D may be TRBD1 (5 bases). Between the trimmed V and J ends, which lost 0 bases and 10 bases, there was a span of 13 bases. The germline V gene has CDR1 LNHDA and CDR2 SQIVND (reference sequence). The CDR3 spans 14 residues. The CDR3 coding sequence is TGTGCCAGTAGTATAGATGGGGCCCAGTCGGAGCAGTTCTTC. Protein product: CASSIDGAQSEQFF.

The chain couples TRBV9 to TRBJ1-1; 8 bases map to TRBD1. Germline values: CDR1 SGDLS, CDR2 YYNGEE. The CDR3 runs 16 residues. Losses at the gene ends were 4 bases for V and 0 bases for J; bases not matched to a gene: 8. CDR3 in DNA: TGTGCCAGCAGCTCAACAGGGGGAGAGGTGAACACTGAAGCTTTCTTT. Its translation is CASSSTGGEVNTEAFF.

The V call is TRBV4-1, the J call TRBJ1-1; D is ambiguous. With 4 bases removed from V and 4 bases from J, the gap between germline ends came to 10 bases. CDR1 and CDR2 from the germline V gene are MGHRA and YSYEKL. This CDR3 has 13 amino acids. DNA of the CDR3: TGCGCCAGCAGCCGACCCCCGGGCACTGAAGCTTTCTTT. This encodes CASSRPPGTEAFF.

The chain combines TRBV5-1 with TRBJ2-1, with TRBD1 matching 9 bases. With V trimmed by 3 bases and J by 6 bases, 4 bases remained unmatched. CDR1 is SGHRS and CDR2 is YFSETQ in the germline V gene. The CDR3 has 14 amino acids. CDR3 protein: CASSSTDRGNEQFF. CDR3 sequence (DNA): TGCGCCAGCAGCTCGACGGACAGGGGCAATGAGCAGTTCTTC.

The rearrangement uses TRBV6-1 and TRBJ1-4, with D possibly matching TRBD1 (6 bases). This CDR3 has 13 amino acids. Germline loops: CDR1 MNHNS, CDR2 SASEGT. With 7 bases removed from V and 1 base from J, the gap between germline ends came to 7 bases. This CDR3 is CASKQGTNEKLFF. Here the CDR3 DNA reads TGTGCCAGCAAACAGGGAACTAATGAAAAACTGTTTTTT.

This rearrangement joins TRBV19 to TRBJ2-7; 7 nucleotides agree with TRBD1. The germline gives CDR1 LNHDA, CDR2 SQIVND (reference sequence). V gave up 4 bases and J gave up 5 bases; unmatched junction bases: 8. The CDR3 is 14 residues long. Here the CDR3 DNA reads TGTGCCAGTAGTACCCCGGGACAGATTCACGAGCAGTACTTC. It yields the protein CASSTPGQIHEQYF. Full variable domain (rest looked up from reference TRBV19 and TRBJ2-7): DGGITQSPKYLFRKEGQNVTLSCEQNLNHDAMYWYRQDPGQGLRLIYYSQIVNDFQKGDIAEGYSVSREKKESFPLTVTSAQKNPTAFYLCASSTPGQIHEQYFGPGTRLTVT.

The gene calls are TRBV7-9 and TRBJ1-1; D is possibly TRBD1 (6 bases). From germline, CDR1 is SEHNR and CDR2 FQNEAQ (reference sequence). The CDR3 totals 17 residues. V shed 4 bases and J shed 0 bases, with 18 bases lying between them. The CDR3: CASSSPQGGLMNTEAFF. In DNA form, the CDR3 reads TGTGCCAGCAGCTCACCACAGGGTGGGTTGATGAACACTGAAGCTTTCTTT.

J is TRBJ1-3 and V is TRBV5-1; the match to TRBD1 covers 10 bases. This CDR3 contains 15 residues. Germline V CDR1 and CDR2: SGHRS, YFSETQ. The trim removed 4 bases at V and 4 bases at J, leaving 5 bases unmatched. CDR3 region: CASSIDRGQGNTIYF. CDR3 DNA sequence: TGCGCCAGCAGCATCGACAGGGGGCAAGGAAACACCATATATTTT.

The CDR3 sequence is CASSPSPLASRGTDTQYF. The DNA for the CDR3 is TGCGCCAGCAGCCCCTCCCCACTAGCGAGTAGGGGCACAGATACGCAGTATTTT. The chain uses TRBV4-1 and TRBJ2-3; TRBD2 matches at 7 bases. CDR1 and CDR2 from the germline V gene are MGHRA and YSYEKL. V was pared by 4 bases and J by 1 base, with 14 bases of the junction left unmatched. This CDR3 region has 18 residues.

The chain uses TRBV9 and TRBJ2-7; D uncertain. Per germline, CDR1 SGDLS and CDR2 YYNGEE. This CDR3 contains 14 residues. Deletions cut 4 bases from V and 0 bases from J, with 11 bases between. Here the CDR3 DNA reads TGTGCCAGCAGCCCCTCTTCGGGCTCCTACGAGCAGTACTTC. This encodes CASSPSSGSYEQYF.